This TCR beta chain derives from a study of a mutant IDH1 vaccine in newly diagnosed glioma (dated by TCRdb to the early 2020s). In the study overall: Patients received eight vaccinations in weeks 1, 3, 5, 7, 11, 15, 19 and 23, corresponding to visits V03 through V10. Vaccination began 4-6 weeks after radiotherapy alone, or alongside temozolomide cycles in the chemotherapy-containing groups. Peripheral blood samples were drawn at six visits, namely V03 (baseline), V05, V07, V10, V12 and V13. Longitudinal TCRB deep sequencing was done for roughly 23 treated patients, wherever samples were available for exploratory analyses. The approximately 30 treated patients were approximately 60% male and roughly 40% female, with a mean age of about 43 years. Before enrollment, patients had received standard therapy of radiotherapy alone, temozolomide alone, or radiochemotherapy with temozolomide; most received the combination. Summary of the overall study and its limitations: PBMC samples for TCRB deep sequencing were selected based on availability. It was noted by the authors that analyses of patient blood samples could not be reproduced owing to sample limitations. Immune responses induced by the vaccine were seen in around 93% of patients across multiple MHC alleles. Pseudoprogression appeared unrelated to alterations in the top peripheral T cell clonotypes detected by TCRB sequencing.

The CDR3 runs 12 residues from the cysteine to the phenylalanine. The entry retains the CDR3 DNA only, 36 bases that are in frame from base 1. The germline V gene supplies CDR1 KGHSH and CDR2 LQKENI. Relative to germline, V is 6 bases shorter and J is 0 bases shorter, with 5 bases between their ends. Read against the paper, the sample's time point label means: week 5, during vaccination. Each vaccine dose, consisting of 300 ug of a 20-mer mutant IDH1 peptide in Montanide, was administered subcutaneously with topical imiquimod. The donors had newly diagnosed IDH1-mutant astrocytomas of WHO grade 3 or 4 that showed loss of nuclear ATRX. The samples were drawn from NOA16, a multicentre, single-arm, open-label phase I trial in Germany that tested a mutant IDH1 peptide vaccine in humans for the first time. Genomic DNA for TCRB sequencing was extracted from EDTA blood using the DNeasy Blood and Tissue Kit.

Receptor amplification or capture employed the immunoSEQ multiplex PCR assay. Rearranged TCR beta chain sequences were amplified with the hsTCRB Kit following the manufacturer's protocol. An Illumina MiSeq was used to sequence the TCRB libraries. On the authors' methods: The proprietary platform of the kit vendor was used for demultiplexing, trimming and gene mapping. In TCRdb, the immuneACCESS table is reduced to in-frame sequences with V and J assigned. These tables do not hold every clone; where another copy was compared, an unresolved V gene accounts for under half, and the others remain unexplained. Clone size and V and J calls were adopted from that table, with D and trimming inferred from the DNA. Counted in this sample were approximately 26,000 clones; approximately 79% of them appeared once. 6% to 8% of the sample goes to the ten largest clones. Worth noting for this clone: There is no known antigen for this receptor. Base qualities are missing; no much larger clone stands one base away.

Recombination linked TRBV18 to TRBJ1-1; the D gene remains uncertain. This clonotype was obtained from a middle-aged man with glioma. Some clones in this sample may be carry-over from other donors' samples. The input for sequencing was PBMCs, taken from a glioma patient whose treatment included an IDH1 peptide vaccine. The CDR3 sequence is CASSPMNTEAFF. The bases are TGTGCCAGCTCCCCGATGAACACTGAAGCTTTCTTT.